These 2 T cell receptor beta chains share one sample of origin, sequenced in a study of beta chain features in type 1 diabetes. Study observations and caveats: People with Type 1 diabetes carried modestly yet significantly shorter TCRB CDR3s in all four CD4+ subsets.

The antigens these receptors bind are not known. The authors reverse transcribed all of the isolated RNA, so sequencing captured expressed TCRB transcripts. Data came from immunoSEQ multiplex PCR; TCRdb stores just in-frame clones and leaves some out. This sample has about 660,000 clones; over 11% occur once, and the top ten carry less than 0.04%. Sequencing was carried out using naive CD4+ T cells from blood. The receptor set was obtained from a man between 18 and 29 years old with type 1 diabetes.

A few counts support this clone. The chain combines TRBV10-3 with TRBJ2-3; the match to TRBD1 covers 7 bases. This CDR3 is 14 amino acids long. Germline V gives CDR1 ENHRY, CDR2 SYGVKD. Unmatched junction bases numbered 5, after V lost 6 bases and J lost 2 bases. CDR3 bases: TGTGCCATCAGGATGGGACAGAACACAGATACGCAGTATTTT. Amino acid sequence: CAIRMGQNTDTQYF.

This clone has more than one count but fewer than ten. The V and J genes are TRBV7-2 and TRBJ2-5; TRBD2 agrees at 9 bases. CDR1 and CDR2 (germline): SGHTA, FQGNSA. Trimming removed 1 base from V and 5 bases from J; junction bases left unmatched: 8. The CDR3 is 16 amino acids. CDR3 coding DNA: TGTGCCAGCAGCTTAGATCGCGGGGGGGCTTACGAGACCCAGTACTTC. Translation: CASSLDRGGAYETQYF.